Described below is a single TCR beta chain sequence and its context. The CDR3 has 15 amino acids. The germline V gene has CDR1 SGHDT and CDR2 YYEEEE. TCRdb reprocessed the 5' RACE reads, with one entry per CDR3 protein and no DNA. This listing includes hundreds of thousands of distinct CDR3 sequences. The data are from a study of monozygotic twins with inflammatory bowel disease. The sequencing sample was made of blood. The TCR comes from a human donor with ulcerative colitis or Crohn's disease, or a healthy co-twin of an affected twin (not recorded which). The V call is TRBV5-6, the J call TRBJ2-1; the D call of TRBD2 rests on TCRdb alone, since no DNA is present to check it. The CDR3 spells CASSLLTSVYNEQFF. Full variable domain (outside the CDR3, taken from reference TRBV5-6 and TRBJ2-1): DAGVTQSPTHLIKTRGQQVTLRCSPKSGHDTVSWYQQALGQGPQFIFQYYEEEERQRGNFPDRFSGHQFPNYSSELNVNALLLGDSALYLCASSLLTSVYNEQFFGPGTRLTVL.